One sample yielded the 5 T cell receptor beta chains listed below, sequenced in a study of beta chain features in type 1 diabetes. Sequenced material consisted of expressed TCRB transcripts (all of the isolated RNA was reverse transcribed). The table came from immunoSEQ multiplex PCR; TCRdb's copy has only in-frame clones and leaves some out. The sample gives 200,000 to 250,000 clones, about 11% of which show up once; 1% to 1.5% is in the top ten. Sequencing input: central memory CD4+ T cells from blood. Receptor source: a man aged 18-30 years in good health.

This chain joins TRBV7-8 and TRBJ2-7; D may be TRBD2 (6 bases). Trimming took off 1 base at V and 0 bases at J, with 13 bases between the two ends. Germline CDR1 and CDR2: SGHVS and FQNEAQ. CDR3 length: 16 amino acids. The CDR3 region has the DNA TGTGCCAGCAGCTTAGAGGGCGGGATAAGCTCCTACGAGCAGTACTTC. Protein sequence: CASSLEGGISSYEQYF.

The gene calls are TRBV15 and TRBJ2-1; 14 positions agree with TRBD2. In germline, CDR1 is LNHNV, CDR2 YYDKDF (reference sequence). This CDR3 has 17 amino acids. V gave up 1 base and J gave up 9 bases; unmatched junction bases: 8. Here the CDR3 reads CATSRGTSGRQSGEQFF. For the CDR3, the DNA is TGTGCCACCAGCAGAGGGACTAGCGGGAGGCAGAGCGGTGAGCAGTTCTTC.

The V and J genes are TRBV7-8 and TRBJ1-4, with 8 bases fitting TRBD1. Germline-derived CDR1 and CDR2 are SGHVS and FQNEAQ. V gave up 4 bases and J gave up 10 bases; unmatched junction bases: 14. The CDR3 extends over 16 amino acids. The CDR3 sequence is CASSSTRVGQARKLFF. Written as DNA, the CDR3 is TGTGCCAGCAGCTCTACGCGGGTGGGACAGGCAAGAAAACTGTTTTTT.

This clone has a handful of counts. The CDR3 bases are TGTGCCAGCAGCTTGGGACTAGCGGTATACAATGAGCAGTTCTTC. It yields the protein CASSLGLAVYNEQFF. The chain carries TRBV11-2 and TRBJ2-1; the match to TRBD2 covers 11 bases. Per germline, CDR1 SGHAT and CDR2 FQNNGV. The J segment lost 4 bases and the V segment lost 3 bases, leaving 2 bases of the junction unmatched. The CDR3 loop spans 15 amino acids.

In this sample, this clone turned up a few times. This sequence joins TRBV2 and TRBJ2-1; 7 nucleotides agree with TRBD1. Germline loops: CDR1 SNHLY, CDR2 FYNNEI. V gave up 7 bases and J gave up 8 bases; unmatched junction bases: 17. The CDR3 spans 16 residues. CDR3 coding DNA: TGTGCCAGCAACAGAGACAGGGATAACGCAGGGGATGAGCAGTTCTTC. Its translation is CASNRDRDNAGDEQFF.